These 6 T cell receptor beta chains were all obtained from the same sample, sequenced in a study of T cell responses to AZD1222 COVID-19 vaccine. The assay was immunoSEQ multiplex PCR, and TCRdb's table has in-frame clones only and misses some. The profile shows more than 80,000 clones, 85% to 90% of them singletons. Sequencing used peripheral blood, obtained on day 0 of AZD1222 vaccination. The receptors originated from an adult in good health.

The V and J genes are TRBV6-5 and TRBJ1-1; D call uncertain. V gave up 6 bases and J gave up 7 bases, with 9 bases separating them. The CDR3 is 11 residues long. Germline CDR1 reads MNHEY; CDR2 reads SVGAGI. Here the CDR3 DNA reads TGTGCCAGCAGGCGGATGGATGAAGCTTTCTTT. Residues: CASRRMDEAFF.

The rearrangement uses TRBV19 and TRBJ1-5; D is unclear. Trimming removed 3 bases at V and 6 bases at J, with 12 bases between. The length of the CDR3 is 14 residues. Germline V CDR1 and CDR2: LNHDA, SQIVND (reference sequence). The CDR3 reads CASSMVEGAQPQHF. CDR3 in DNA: TGTGCCAGTAGTATGGTGGAAGGCGCTCAGCCCCAGCATTTT.

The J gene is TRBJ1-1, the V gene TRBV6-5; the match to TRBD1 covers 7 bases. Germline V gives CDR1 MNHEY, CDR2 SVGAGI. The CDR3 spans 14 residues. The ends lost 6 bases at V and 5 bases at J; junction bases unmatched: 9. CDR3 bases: TGTGCCAGCAGACTCAGGGGGATAGGAACTGAAGCTTTCTTT. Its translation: CASRLRGIGTEAFF.

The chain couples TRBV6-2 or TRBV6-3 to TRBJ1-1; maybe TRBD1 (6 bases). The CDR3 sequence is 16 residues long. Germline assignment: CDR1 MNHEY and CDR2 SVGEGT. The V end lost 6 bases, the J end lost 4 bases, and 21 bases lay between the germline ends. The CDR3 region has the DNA TGTGCCAGCAGGTACCCTGGTGGGGGGCTGGGCACTGAAGCTTTCTTT. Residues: CASRYPGGGLGTEAFF.

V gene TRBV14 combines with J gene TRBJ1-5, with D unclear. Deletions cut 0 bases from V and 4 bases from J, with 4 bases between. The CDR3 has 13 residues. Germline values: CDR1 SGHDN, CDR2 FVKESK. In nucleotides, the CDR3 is TGTGCCAGCAGCCAAGACAGAAATCAGCCCCAGCATTTT. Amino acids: CASSQDRNQPQHF. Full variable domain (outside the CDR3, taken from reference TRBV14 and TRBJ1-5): EAGVTQFPSHSVIEKGQTVTLRCDPISGHDNLYWYRRVMGKEIKFLLHFVKESKQDESGMPNNRFLAERTGGTYSTLKVQPAELEDSGVYFCASSQDRNQPQHFGDGTRLSIL.

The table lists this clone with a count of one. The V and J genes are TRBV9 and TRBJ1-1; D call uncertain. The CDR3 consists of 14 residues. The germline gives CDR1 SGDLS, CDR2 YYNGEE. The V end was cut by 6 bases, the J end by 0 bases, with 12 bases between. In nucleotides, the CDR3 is TGTGCCAGCACCTTTGACGGTATGAACACTGAAGCTTTCTTT. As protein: CASTFDGMNTEAFF.